The rows below give T cell receptor beta chains drawn from one sample of a study of T cell responses to AZD1222 COVID-19 vaccine. Clones were sequenced by immunoSEQ multiplex PCR, and TCRdb holds only the in-frame ones, with some missing. Of some 190,000 clones listed, around 89% are singletons. Sequenced here: peripheral blood, sampled on day 0 of AZD1222 vaccination. The receptors were sampled from an adult in good health. Both conserved end residues are part of each CDR3. The order of the fields is D gene, clone size, V gene, J gene, CDR3 DNA, CDR3 protein. D genes are given only for firm matches. Some rows mark clone size as missing; the rest say once, few, many or name a class of expanded clone.

>-|few|TRBV19|TRBJ1-5
TGTGCCAGTAGTATAGTTGGGGTCCGACAGGCAGGGAGCAATCAGCCCCAGCATTTT
CASSIVGVRQAGSNQPQHF
>-|-|TRBV27|TRBJ1-5
TGTGCCAGCAGTTCTCTGACTGACAGTGTGAATCAGCCCCAGCATTTT
CASSSLTDSVNQPQHF
>-|-|TRBV10-1|TRBJ1-3
TGCGCCAGCAGTCAGGGGCTCGGCTCTGGAAACACCATATATTTT
CASSQGLGSGNTIYF
>-|-|TRBV9|TRBJ2-3
TGTGCCAGCAGCGTACTACACTCGACAGAAGGGTTCACAGATACGCAGTATTTT
CASSVLHSTEGFTDTQYF
>-|-|TRBV6-5|TRBJ1-3
TGTGCCAGCAATTCGGGGGCGGAGGACACCATATATTTT
CASNSGAEDTIYF
>TRBD1|-|TRBV2|TRBJ1-5
TGTGCCAGCAGTGAAGGACAGGGGTCGAATCAGCCCCAGCATTTT
CASSEGQGSNQPQHF
>-|-|TRBV28|TRBJ1-5
TGTGCCAGCAGTTCCCCCGCGGGGAATCAGCCCCAGCATTTT
CASSSPAGNQPQHF
>-|once|TRBV2|TRBJ1-1
TGTGCCAGCAGTGTAGAGGGACCGCCAATGGAAGCTTTCTTT
CASSVEGPPMEAFF
>-|-|TRBV6-5|TRBJ1-5
TGTGCCAGCAGGGATAAAGTCGGCCCCCAGCATTTT
CASRDKVGPQHF
>-|few|TRBV9|TRBJ2-2
TGTGCCAGCAGCGTATCTTGGGGGGATGCCGGGGAGCTGTTTTTT
CASSVSWGDAGELFF
>TRBD1|-|TRBV7-6|TRBJ2-6
TGTGCCAGCAGCTTTGGATGGACAGGGCAAACTGGGGCCAACGTCCTGACTTTC
CASSFGWTGQTGANVLTF
>-|-|TRBV9|TRBJ2-7
TGTGCCAGCAGCGTCGGACAGTGGGGGGACGAGCAGTACTTC
CASSVGQWGDEQYF
>TRBD1|-|TRBV5-1|TRBJ2-7
TGCGCCAGCAGCTTGGAGTCAGGGGGCCCCTACGAGCAGTACTTC
CASSLESGGPYEQYF
>TRBD2|-|TRBV27|TRBJ2-1
TGTGCCAGCAGTGAGGGGACTAGCGGGGGGAATGAGCAGTTCTTC
CASSEGTSGGNEQFF
>-|-|TRBV27|TRBJ1-5
TGTGCCAGCAGTTGGGGGGGATATCAGCCCCAGCATTTT
CASSWGGYQPQHF
>-|-|TRBV2|TRBJ1-5
TGTGCCAGCAGTGACACTTTTAATCAGCCCCAGCATTTT
CASSDTFNQPQHF